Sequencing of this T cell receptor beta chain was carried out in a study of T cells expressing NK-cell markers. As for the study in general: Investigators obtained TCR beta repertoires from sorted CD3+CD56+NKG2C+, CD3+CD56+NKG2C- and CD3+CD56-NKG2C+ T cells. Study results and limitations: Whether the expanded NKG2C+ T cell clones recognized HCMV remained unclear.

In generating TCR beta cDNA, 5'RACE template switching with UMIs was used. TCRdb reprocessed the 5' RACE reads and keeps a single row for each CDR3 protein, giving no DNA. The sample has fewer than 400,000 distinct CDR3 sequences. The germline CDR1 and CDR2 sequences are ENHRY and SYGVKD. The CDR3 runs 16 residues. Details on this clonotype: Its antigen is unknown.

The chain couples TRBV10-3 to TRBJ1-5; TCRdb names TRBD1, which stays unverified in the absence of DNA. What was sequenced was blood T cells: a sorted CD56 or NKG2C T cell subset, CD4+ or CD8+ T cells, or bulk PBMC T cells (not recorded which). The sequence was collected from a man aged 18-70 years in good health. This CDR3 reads CAISELEQGANQPQHF.